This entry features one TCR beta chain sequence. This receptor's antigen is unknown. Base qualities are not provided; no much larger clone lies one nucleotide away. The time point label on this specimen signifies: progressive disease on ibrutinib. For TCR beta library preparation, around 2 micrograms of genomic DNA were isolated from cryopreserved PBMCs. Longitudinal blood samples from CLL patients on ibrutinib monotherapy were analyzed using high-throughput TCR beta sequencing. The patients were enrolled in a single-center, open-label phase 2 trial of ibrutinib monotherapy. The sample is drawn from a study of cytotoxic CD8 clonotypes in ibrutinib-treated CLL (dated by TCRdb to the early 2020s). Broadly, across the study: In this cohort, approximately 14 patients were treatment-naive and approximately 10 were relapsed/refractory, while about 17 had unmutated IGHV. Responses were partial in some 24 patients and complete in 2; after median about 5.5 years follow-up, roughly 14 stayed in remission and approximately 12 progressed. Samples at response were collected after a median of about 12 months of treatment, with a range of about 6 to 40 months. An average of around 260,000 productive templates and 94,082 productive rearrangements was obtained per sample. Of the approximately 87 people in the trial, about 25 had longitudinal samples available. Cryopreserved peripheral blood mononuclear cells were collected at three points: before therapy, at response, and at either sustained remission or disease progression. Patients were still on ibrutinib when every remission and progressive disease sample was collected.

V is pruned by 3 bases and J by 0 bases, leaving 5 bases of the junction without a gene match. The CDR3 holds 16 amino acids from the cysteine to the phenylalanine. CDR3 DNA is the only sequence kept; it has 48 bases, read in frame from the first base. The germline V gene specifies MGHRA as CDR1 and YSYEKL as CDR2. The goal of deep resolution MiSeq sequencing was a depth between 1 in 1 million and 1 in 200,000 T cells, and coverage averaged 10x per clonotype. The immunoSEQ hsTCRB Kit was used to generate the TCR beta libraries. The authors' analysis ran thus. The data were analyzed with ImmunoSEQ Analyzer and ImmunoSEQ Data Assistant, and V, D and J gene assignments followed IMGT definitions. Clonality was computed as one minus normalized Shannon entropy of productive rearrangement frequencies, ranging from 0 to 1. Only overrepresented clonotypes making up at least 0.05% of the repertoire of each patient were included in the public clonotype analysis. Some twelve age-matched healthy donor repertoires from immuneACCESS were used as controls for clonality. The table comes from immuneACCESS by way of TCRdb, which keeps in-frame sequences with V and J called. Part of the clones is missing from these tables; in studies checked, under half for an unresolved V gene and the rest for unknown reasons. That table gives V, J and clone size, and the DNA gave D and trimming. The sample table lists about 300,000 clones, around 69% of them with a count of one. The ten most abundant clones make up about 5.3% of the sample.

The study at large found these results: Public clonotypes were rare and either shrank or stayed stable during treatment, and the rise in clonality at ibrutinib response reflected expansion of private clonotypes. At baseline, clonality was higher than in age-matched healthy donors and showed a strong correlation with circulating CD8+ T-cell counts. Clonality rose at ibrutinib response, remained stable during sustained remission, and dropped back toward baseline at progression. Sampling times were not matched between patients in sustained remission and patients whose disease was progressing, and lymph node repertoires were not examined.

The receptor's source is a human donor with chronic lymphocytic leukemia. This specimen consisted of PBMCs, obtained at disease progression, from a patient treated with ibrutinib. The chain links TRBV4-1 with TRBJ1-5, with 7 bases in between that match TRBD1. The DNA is TGCGCCAGCAGCCAGTCGACAGGGCATAGCAATCAGCCCCAGCATTTT. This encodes CASSQSTGHSNQPQHF.